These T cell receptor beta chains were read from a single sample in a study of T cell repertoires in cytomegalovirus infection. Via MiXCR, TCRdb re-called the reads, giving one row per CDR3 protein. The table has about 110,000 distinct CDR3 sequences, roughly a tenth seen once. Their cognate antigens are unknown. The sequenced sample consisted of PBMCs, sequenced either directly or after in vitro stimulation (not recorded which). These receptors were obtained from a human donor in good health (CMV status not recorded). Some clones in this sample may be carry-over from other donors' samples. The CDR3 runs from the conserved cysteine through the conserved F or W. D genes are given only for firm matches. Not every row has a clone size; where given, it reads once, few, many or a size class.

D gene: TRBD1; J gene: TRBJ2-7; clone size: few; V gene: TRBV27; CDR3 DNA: TGTGCCAGCAGTTTATGGGGCGACAGGGACTACGAGCAGTACTTC; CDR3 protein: CASSLWGDRDYEQYF
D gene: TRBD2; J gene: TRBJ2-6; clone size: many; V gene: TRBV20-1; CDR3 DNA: TGCAGTGCCAAAGGGAGGGCCCTCTCTGGGGCCAACGTCCTGACTTTC; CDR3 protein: CSAKGRALSGANVLTF
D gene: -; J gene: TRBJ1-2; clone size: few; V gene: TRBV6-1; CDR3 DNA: TGTGCCAGCGAGGGGACCCGGACAGCTAACTATGGCTACACCTTC; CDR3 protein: CASEGTRTANYGYTF
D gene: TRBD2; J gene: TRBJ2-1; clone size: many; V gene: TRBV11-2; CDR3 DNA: TGTGCCAGCAGCTTAGATCGACTAGCGGGGGGACACAATGAGCAGTTCTTC; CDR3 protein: CASSLDRLAGGHNEQFF
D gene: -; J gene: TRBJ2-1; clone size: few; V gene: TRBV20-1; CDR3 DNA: TGCAGTGCTAGAGGTTGGGGGTTCAACGGTGAGCAGTTCTTC; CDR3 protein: CSARGWGFNGEQFF
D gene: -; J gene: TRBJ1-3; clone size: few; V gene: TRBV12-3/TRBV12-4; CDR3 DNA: TGTGCCAGCAGTTCACTCACACAGAGAGCGAATGGAAACACCATATATTTT; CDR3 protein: CASSSLTQRANGNTIYF
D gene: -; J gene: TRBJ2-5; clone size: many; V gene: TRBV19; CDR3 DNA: TGTGCCAGTAGTATAGGAGGCAGGGCGATTCAAGAGACCCAGTACTTC; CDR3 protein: CASSIGGRAIQETQYF
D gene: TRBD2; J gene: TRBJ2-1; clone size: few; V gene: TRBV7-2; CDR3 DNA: TGTGCCAGCAGCTCTAGCGGGCCCAGAAATGAGCAGTTCTTC; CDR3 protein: CASSSSGPRNEQFF
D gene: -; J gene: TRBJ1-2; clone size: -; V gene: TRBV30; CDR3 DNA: TGTGCCTGGAGTGTAGGGGAGTTGAACTATGGCTACACCTTC; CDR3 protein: CAWSVGELNYGYTF
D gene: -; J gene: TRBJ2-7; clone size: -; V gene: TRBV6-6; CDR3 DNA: TGTGCCAGCATATCCAGCTGGGACGAGCAGTACTTC; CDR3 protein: CASISSWDEQYF
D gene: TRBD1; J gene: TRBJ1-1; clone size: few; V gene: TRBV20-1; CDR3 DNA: TGCAGTGCTGGCAGGACAGGAGAGGTAAAGGCTGAAGCTTTCTTT; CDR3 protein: CSAGRTGEVKAEAFF
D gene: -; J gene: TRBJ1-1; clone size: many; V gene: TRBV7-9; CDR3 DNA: TGTGCCAGCAGCTTAGGACCCCAGAACACTGAAGCTTTCTTT; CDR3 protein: CASSLGPQNTEAFF
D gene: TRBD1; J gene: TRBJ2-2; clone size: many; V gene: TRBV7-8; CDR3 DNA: TGTGCCAGCAGCCTCCCGGGACAGGGTGTTTTGGGGGAGCTGTTTTTT; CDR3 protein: CASSLPGQGVLGELFF
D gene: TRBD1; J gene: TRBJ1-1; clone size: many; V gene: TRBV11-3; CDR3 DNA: TGTGCCAGCAGATCCGACAGGGAGGACACTGAAGCTTTCTTT; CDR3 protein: CASRSDREDTEAFF
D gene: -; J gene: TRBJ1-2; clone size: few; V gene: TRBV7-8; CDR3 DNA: TGTGCCAGCAGCTTAGAGGTGGGGGCGAACTATGGCTACACCTTC; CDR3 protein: CASSLEVGANYGYTF
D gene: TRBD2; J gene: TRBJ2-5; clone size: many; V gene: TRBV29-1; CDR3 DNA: TGCAGCCCTCCGACTAGCGGGGAGGCCATAGAGACCCAGTACTTC; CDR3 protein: CSPPTSGEAIETQYF
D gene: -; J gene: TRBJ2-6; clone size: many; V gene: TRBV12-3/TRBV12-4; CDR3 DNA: TGTGCCAGCAGTTTAGGTTGGACTTCTGGGGCCAACGTCCTGACTTTC; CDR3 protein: CASSLGWTSGANVLTF
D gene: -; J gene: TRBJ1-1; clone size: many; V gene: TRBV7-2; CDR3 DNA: TGTGCCAGCAGCTTACAGAACACTGAAGCTTTCTTT; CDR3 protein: CASSLQNTEAFF
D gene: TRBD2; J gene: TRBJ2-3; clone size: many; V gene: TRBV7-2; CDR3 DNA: TGTGCCAGCAGCTTATATGGGACTAGCGGGAGTGGCCCAGATACGCAGTATTTT; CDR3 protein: CASSLYGTSGSGPDTQYF
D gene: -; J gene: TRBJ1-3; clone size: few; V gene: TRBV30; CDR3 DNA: TGTGCCTGGAGCGTCCTCGACTCTGGAAACACCATATATTTT; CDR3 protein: CAWSVLDSGNTIYF
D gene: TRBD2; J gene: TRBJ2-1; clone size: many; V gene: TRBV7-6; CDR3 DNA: TGTGCCAGCAGCCCGGGACTAGCGGGGCACAATGAGCAGTTCTTC; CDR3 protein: CASSPGLAGHNEQFF
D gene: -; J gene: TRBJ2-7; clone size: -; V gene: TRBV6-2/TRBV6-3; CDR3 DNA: TGTGCCAGCACCCTTAAGGGGTCAACCTCCTACGAGCAGTACTTC; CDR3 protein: CASTLKGSTSYEQYF
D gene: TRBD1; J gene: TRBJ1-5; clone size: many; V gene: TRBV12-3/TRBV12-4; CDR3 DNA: TGTGCCAGCAGTTTAGCTGACAGGGTTCAGCCCCAGCATTTT; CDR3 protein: CASSLADRVQPQHF
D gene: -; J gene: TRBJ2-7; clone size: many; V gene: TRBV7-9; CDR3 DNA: TGTGCCAGCAGCTCAGGGGCAAACTACGAGCAGTACTTC; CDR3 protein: CASSSGANYEQYF
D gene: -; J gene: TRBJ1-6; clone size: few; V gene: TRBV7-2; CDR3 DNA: TGTGCCAGCAGCTCGACGTTAGGTTCACCCCTCCACTTT; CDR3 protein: CASSSTLGSPLHF
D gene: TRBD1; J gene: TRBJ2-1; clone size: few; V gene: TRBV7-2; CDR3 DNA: TGTGCCAGCAGCACGAGAGAGGGGGCCCTCCACAATGAGCAGTTCTTC; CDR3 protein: CASSTREGALHNEQFF
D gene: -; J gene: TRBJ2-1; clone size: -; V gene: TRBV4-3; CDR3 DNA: TGCGCCAGCAGCCGAGGGGAAACCTACAATGAGCAGTTCTTC; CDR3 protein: CASSRGETYNEQFF
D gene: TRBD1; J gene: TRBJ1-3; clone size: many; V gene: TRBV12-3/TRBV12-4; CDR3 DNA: TGTGCCAGCAGTCCCAGGGGGCTAACCGGAAACACCATATATTTT; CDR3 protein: CASSPRGLTGNTIYF
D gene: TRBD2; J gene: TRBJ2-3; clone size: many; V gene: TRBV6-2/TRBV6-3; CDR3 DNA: TGTGCCAGCAGAGAGTCGGGGAGGGCAGATACGCAGTATTTT; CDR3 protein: CASRESGRADTQYF
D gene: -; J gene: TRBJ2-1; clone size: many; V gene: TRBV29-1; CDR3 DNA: TGCAGCGCCGAGTCCTACAATGAGCAGTTCTTC; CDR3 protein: CSAESYNEQFF
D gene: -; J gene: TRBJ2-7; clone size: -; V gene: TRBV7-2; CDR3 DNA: TGTGCCAGCAGGGGGGATTTAGCCGAGCAGTACTTC; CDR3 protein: CASRGDLAEQYF
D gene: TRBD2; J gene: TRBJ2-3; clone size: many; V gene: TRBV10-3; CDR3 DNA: TGTGCCATCAGAAGTCGGGAGGTCTCGGCAGATACGCAGTATTTT; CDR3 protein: CAIRSREVSADTQYF
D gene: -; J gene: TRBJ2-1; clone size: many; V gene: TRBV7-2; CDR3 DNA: TGTGCCAGCAGCTTAGACGCCGGCAGTCACTACAATGAGCAGTTCTTC; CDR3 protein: CASSLDAGSHYNEQFF
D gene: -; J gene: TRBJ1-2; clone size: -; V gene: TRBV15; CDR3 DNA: TGTGCCACCAGCAGAGATCCAGGGGTGGACTATGGCTACACCTTC; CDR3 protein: CATSRDPGVDYGYTF